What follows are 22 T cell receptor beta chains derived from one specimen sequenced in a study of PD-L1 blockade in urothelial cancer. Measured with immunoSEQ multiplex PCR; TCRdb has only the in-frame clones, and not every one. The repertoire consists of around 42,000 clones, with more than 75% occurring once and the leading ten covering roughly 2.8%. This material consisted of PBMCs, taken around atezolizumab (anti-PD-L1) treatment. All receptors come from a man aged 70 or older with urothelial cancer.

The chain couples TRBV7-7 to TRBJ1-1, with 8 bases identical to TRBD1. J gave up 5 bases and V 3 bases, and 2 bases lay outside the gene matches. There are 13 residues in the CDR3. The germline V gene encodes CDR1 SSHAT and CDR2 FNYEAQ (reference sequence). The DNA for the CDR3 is TGTGCCAGCAGCTTGCGACAGGGGACTGAAGCTTTCTTT. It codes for CASSLRQGTEAFF.

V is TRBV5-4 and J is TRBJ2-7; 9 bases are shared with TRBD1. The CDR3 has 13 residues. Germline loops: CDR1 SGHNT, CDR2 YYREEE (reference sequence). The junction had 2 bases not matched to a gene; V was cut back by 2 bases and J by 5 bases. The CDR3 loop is CASSFRDRDEQYF. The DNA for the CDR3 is TGTGCCAGCAGCTTCCGGGACAGGGACGAGCAGTACTTC.

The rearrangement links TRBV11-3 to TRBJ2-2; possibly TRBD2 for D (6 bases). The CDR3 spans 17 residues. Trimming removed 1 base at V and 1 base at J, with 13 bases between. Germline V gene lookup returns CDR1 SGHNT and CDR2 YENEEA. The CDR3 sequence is CASSLGAGSLNTGELFF. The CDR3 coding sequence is TGTGCCAGCAGCTTAGGGGCCGGGAGCTTGAACACCGGGGAGCTGTTTTTT.

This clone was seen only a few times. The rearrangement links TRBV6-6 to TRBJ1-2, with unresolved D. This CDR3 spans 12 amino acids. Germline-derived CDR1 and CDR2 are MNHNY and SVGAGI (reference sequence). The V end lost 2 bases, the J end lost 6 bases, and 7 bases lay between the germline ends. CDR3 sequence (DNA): TGTGCCAGCAGTTACGGGCAAGATGGCTACACCTTC. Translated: CASSYGQDGYTF.

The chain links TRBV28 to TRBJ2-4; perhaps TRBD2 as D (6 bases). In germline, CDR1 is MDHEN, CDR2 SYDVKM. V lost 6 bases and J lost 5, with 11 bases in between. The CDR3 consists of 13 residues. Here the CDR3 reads CASSGGTQNIQYF. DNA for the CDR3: TGTGCCAGCAGCGGCGGGACTCAAAACATTCAGTACTTC.

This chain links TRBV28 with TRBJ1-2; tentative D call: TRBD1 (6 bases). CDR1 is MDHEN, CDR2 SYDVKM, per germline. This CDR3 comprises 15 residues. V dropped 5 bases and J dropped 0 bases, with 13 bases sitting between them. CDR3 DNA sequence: TGTGCCAGCAGTAACCCAGGGGAATCTAACTATGGCTACACCTTC. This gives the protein CASSNPGESNYGYTF.

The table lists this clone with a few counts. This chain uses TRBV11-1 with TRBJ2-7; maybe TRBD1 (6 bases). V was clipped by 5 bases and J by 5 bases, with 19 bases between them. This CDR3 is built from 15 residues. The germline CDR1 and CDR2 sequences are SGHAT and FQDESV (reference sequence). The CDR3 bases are TGTGCCAGCAGCACCCTGGGACACCGGGTCGACGAGCAGTACTTC. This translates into CASSTLGHRVDEQYF.

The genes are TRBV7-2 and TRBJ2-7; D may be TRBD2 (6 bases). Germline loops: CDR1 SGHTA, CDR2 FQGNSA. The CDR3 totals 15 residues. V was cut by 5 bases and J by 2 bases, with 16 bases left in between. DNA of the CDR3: TGTGCCAGCAGCCAAAGGGCGGGGCTAGCCTACGAGCAGTACTTC. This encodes CASSQRAGLAYEQYF.

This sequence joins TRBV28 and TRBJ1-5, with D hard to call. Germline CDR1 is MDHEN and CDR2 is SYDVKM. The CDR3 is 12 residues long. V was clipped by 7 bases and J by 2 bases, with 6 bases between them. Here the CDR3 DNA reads TGTGCCAGCAATATCGGCAATCAGCCCCAGCATTTT. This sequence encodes CASNIGNQPQHF.

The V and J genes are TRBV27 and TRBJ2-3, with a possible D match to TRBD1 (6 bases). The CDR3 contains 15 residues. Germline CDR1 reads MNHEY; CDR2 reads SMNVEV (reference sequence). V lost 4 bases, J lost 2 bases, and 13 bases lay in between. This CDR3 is CASSSFGQPTDTQYF. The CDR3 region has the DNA TGTGCCAGCAGTTCATTTGGACAGCCCACAGATACGCAGTATTTT.

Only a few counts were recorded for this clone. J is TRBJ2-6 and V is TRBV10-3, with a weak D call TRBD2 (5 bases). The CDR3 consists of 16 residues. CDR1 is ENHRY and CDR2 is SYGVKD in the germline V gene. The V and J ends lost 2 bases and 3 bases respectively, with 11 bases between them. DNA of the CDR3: TGTGCCATCAGTGAGGTCTCCGAGGGTGGGGCCAACGTCCTGACTTTC. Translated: CAISEVSEGGANVLTF.

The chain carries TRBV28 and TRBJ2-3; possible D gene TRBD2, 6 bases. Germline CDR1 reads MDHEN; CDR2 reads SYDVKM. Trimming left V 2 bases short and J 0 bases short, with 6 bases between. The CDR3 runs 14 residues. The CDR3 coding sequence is TGTGCCAGCAGTTTAGCGGGAAGCACAGATACGCAGTATTTT. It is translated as CASSLAGSTDTQYF.

The CDR3 nucleotides are TGTGCCAGCAGCTCACAGGGCCCCAGGTCTGAAGCTTTCTTT. Residues: CASSSQGPRSEAFF. V gene TRBV7-6 combines with J gene TRBJ1-1; tentative D call: TRBD1 (6 bases). Looked up from germline, CDR1 is SGHVS and CDR2 is FNYEAQ. The CDR3 extends over 14 amino acids. The V end lost 4 bases, the J end lost 6 bases, and 15 bases lay between the germline ends.

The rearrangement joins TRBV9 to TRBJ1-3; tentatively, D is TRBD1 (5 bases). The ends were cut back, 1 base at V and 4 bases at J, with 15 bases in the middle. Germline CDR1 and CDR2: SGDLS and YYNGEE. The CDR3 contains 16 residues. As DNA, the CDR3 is TGTGCCAGCAGCGTAACACAAGGGGCCGGGGGAAACACCATATATTTT. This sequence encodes CASSVTQGAGGNTIYF.

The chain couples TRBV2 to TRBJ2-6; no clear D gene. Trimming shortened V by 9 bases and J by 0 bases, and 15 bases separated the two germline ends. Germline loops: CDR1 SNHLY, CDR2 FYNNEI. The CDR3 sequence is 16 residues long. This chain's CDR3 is CARISATGSGANVLTF. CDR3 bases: TGTGCCAGGATAAGTGCTACTGGCTCTGGGGCCAACGTCCTGACTTTC. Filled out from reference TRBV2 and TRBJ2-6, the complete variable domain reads EPEVTQTPSHQVTQMGQEVILRCVPISNHLYFYWYRQILGQKVEFLVSFYNNEISEKSEIFDDQFSVERPDGSNFTLKIRSTKLEDSAMYFCARISATGSGANVLTFGAGSRLTVL.

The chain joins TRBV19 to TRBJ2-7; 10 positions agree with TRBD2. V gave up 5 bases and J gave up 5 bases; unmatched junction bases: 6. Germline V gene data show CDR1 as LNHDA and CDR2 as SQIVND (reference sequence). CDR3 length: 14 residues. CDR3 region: CASSAGLAIDEQYF. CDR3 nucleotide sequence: TGTGCCAGTAGTGCGGGACTAGCGATAGACGAGCAGTACTTC.

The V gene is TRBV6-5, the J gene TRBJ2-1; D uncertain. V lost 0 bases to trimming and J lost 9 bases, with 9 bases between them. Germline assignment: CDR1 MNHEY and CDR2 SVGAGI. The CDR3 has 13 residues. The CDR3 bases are TGTGCCAGCAGTTACTCGTTTGCAGGTGAGCAGTTCTTC. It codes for CASSYSFAGEQFF.

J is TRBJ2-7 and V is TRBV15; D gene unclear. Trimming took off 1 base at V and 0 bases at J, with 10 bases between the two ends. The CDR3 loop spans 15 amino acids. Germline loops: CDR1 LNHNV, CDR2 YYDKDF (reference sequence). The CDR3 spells CATSRVRVSSYEQYF. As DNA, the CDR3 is TGTGCCACCAGCAGAGTCCGAGTGAGCTCCTACGAGCAGTACTTC.

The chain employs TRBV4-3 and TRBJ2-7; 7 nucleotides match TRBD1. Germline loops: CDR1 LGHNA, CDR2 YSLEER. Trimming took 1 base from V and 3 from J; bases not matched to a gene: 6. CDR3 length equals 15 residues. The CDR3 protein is CASSQALDRFYEQYF. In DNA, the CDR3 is TGCGCCAGCAGCCAAGCTTTGGACAGGTTCTACGAGCAGTACTTC.

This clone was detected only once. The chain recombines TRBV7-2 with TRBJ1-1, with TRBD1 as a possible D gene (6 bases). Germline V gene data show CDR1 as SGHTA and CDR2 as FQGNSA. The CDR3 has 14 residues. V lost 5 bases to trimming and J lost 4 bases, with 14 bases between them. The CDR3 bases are TGTGCCAGCAGCACTTCGACAGGTCGCACTGAAGCTTTCTTT. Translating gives CASSTSTGRTEAFF.

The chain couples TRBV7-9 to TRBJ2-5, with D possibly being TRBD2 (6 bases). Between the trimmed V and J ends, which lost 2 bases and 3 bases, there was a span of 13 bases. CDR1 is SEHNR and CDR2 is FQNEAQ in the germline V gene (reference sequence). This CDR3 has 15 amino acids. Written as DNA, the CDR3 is TGTGCCAGCAGCTTAAAGTTGGTAGCGGAAGAGACCCAGTACTTC. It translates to CASSLKLVAEETQYF.

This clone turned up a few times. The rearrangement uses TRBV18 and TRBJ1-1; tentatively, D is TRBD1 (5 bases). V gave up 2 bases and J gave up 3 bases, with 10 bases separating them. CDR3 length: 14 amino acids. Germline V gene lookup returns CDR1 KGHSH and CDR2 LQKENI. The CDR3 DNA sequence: TGTGCCAGCTCACCATACCGGGGGGACACTGAAGCTTTCTTT. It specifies CASSPYRGDTEAFF.